This TCR beta chain was sequenced during a study of OX40 agonist ivuxolimab in advanced cancers. Study results and limitations: More expanded clones were found, on average, in CD8+ than in CD4+ T cells.

Assay used: immunoSEQ multiplex PCR; TCRdb lists only in-frame clones, some missing. The sample lists nearly 90,000 clones, 87% occurring once. Concerning this clone itself: Its target is not known.

CDR1 and CDR2 (germline): SEHNR, FQNEAQ (reference sequence). The CDR3 is 15 amino acids. Trimming pared 3 bases from V and 3 bases from J, leaving 12 bases between. Individuals having autoimmune disease history or systemic immunosuppression were not enrolled. The rearrangement uses TRBV7-9 and TRBJ1-5, with D maybe TRBD1 (6 bases). The material was CD4+ or CD8+ T cells sorted from blood, obtained in a trial of the OX40 agonist ivuxolimab. The receptor comes from an adult with an advanced solid tumor such as melanoma, head and neck, liver or kidney cancer. In nucleotides, the CDR3 is TGTGCCAGCAGCTTGTCCGGGGGCCCCAATCAGCCCCAGCATTTT. Translating it yields CASSLSGGPNQPQHF. Full variable domain (missing parts from reference TRBV7-9 and TRBJ1-5): DTGVSQNPRHKITKRGQNVTFRCDPISEHNRLYWYRQTLGQGPEFLTYFQNEAQLEKSRLLSDRFSAERPKGSFSTLEIQRTEQGDSAMYLCASSLSGGPNQPQHFGDGTRLSIL.